The entry below describes one T cell receptor (beta chain). The sample is drawn from a study of shared clonotypes between healthy human individuals. Germline V gene data show CDR1 as KGHSH and CDR2 as LQKENI. The CDR3 is 18 amino acids. Losses at the gene ends were 2 bases for V and 5 bases for J; bases not matched to a gene: 12. CD45RO negativity and positive selection for CCR7 defined naive CD8 cells, a population that excluded terminally differentiated effector memory CD45RA+ cells. TCRdb keeps only in-frame clones here, not all; method: immunoSEQ multiplex PCR. The repertoire has roughly 850,000 clones, roughly 96% of them found once; the top ten carry less than 0.3%.

The TCR sequence derives from a man between 25 and 39 years old in good health. The V and J genes are TRBV18 and TRBJ2-1, with 10 positions matching TRBD1. Input material: naive CD8+ T cells sorted from blood. CDR3 in amino acids: CASSPGTSGQGMNNEQFF. The CDR3 coding sequence is TGTGCCAGCTCACCAGGGACGTCGGGACAGGGGATGAACAATGAGCAGTTCTTC.